This T cell receptor (beta chain) comes out of a study of PD-1 blockade in mismatch repair-deficient tumors. The data were produced by immunoSEQ multiplex PCR, yet TCRdb's version contains in-frame clones alone and is incomplete. The sample shows around 15,000 clones, 65% to 85% of them seen only once. Sequenced here: PBMCs, sampled 4 weeks after starting pembrolizumab. The clonotype comes from an adult with mismatch repair-deficient cancer.

CDR3 DNA sequence: TGTGCCAGCAGTTTAATCGGGGGAATTAGCGGCTACGAGCAGTACTTC. Translation gives CASSLIGGISGYEQYF. The chain carries TRBV28 and TRBJ2-7; tentative D call: TRBD2 (6 bases). Trimming took off 2 bases at V and 3 bases at J, with 17 bases between the two ends. This CDR3 is built from 16 residues. CDR1 is MDHEN, CDR2 SYDVKM, per germline.